A single sample gave rise to the 29 T cell receptor beta chains below, sequenced in a study of OX40 agonist ivuxolimab in advanced cancers. Profiling relied on immunoSEQ multiplex PCR, and the TCRdb table lists in-frame clones only, not all of them. The profile shows about 62,000 clones, around four fifths of them singletons. This specimen was CD4+ or CD8+ T cells sorted from blood, taken in a trial of the OX40 agonist ivuxolimab. All receptors come from an adult with an advanced solid tumor such as melanoma, head and neck, liver or kidney cancer.

Note on this clone: At the DNA level, this CDR3 is encoded by other sequences in the same sample as well. The chain carries TRBV5-1 and TRBJ2-1; D remains ambiguous. V was clipped by 0 bases and J by 3 bases, with 1 base between them. Germline V CDR1 and CDR2: SGHRS, YFSETQ. CDR3 size: 12 residues. CDR3 region: CASSLVYNEQFF. In DNA, the CDR3 is TGCGCCAGCAGCTTGGTCTACAATGAGCAGTTCTTC.

This chain links TRBV4-1 with TRBJ2-1, with D maybe TRBD1 (6 bases). CDR3 length equals 13 residues. Germline CDR1 MGHRA, CDR2 YSYEKL. Trimming stripped 4 bases from V and 9 bases from J, with 13 bases between. The CDR3 coding sequence is TGCGCCAGCAGCCCTACAGGGCAAGGTGAGCAGTTCTTC. It codes for CASSPTGQGEQFF.

J is TRBJ1-5 and V is TRBV28; D remains ambiguous. The V end was cut by 7 bases, the J end by 0 bases, with 10 bases between. The CDR3 is 14 residues long. Per the germline V gene, CDR1 is MDHEN and CDR2 is SYDVKM. CDR3 region: CASTDQYSNQPQHF. The CDR3 DNA sequence: TGTGCCAGCACCGATCAATATAGCAATCAGCCCCAGCATTTT.

The sample holds one count of this clone. This chain joins TRBV7-2 and TRBJ2-7; D possibly corresponds to TRBD2 (6 bases). Trimming stripped 2 bases from V and 2 bases from J, with 10 bases between. This CDR3 is built from 14 residues. Germline V gene lookup returns CDR1 SGHTA and CDR2 FQGNSA. CDR3 region: CASSLLARAYEQYF. For the CDR3, the DNA is TGTGCCAGCAGCTTACTAGCGCGGGCCTACGAGCAGTACTTC.

This chain links TRBV10-3 with TRBJ2-1; TRBD2 matches at 11 bases. The CDR3 has 15 residues. With V trimmed by 2 bases and J by 8 bases, 5 bases remained unmatched. Germline CDR1 is ENHRY and CDR2 is SYGVKD. The CDR3 DNA follows: TGTGCCATCAGTGAGCAGGGGACTAGCGGTCATGAGCAGTTCTTC. It translates to CAISEQGTSGHEQFF.

CDR3 sequence (DNA): TGTGCCAGCAGCTTGAGGAGATTCGAGCCCCAGCATTTT. Protein: CASSLRRFEPQHF. This chain joins TRBV5-5 and TRBJ1-5; D is undetermined. Germline loops: CDR1 SGHKS, CDR2 YYEKEE (reference sequence). Trimming removed 1 base at V and 8 bases at J, with 10 bases between. The CDR3 length is 13 residues.

This clone was counted between two and nine times. This chain joins TRBV7-9 and TRBJ2-1; D is possibly TRBD1 or TRBD2 (5 bases each). This CDR3 has 16 residues. Germline CDR1 SEHNR, CDR2 FQNEAQ (reference sequence). V was shortened by 5 bases and J by 5 bases, with 19 bases between the two germline ends. CDR3 bases: TGTGCCAGCAGCGGACAAGCTGGGAGTTCGCACAATGAGCAGTTCTTC. Protein product: CASSGQAGSSHNEQFF.

This clone was recorded only once. The V call is TRBV6-1, the J call TRBJ1-2; TRBD1 aligns across 7 bases. CDR1 and CDR2 from the germline V gene are MNHNS and SASEGT. The V and J ends lost 7 bases and 4 bases, in that order; junction bases with no gene match: 9. CDR3 length: 14 amino acids. CDR3 DNA: TGTGCCAGCACTCTGAGAGGGGGCGGCTATGGCTACACCTTC. Its protein is CASTLRGGGYGYTF.

The chain recombines TRBV7-6 with TRBJ1-1; TRBD1 matches 12 bases. The CDR3 spans 18 residues. V trimming: 0 bases; J trimming: 1 base; junction bases outside the gene matches: 6. Germline CDR1 SGHVS, CDR2 FNYEAQ. DNA for the CDR3: TGTGCCAGCAGCTTAGCAACGGGACAGGGGGCATGGAACACTGAAGCTTTCTTT. It is translated as CASSLATGQGAWNTEAFF. Complete variable domain (other parts from reference TRBV7-6 and TRBJ1-1): GAGVSQSPRYKVTKRGQDVALRCDPISGHVSLYWYRQALGQGPEFLTYFNYEAQQDKSGLPNDRFSAERPEGSISTLTIQRTEQRDSAMYRCASSLATGQGAWNTEAFFGQGTRLTVV.

The rearrangement uses TRBV7-8 and TRBJ2-7; weak D call: TRBD2 (6 bases). The CDR3 is 13 amino acids. Germline V CDR1 and CDR2: SGHVS, FQNEAQ. The V end was cut by 5 bases, the J end by 3 bases, with 11 bases between. CDR3 amino acids: CASSRGGDYEQYF. CDR3 in DNA: TGTGCCAGCAGCCGAGGCGGGGACTACGAGCAGTACTTC.

The chain links TRBV4-2 to TRBJ2-5, with D tentatively TRBD1 or TRBD2 (5 bases each). TRBJ2-7 matches the DNA end more closely, so the J call is doubtful. This CDR3 has 16 residues. The germline V gene encodes CDR1 LGHNA and CDR2 YNFKEQ. This CDR3 reads CASSQEVGTTNYEQYF. The CDR3 DNA reads as TGTGCCAGCAGCCAAGAGGTGGGGACGACCAACTACGAGCAGTACTTC.

The chain has TRBV28 and TRBJ2-5, with unresolved D. This CDR3 is built from 13 residues. Germline V gene sequence: CDR1 MDHEN, CDR2 SYDVKM. Trimming took 6 bases from V and 2 from J, leaving 10 bases between them. In DNA, the CDR3 is TGTGCCAGCAGCGGACCCGTTCAAGAGACCCAGTACTTC. Encoded protein: CASSGPVQETQYF.

The V call is TRBV7-8, the J call TRBJ2-3; D unclear. This CDR3 is built from 14 residues. CDR1 is SGHVS, CDR2 FQNEAQ, per germline. Trimming removed 1 base at V and 4 bases at J, with 9 bases between. The CDR3 reads CASSLGVGPDTQYF. The CDR3 nucleotides read TGTGCCAGCAGCTTAGGGGTAGGACCAGATACGCAGTATTTT.

The V and J genes are TRBV15 and TRBJ2-1, with TRBD2 matching 9 bases. The CDR3 extends over 13 amino acids. Germline-derived CDR1 and CDR2 are LNHNV and YYDKDF (reference sequence). Trimming at V came to 7 bases and at J to 8 bases, leaving 6 bases not matched to a gene. For the CDR3, the DNA is TGTGCCACCAAGGTAGCGGGAGATTATGAGCAGTTCTTC. As protein: CATKVAGDYEQFF.

Only a few counts were recorded for this clone. The chain's CDR3 is CASRSRTQGSITDTQYF. The CDR3, as DNA: TGTGCCAGCAGGTCCAGGACGCAGGGTTCCATCACAGATACGCAGTATTTT. V and J are TRBV11-2 and TRBJ2-3; TRBD1 is a possible D gene (5 bases). CDR1 is SGHAT, CDR2 FQNNGV, per germline. V lost 6 bases, J lost 2 bases, and 21 bases lay in between. The CDR3 runs 17 residues.

The rearrangement links TRBV27 to TRBJ2-3, with D possibly called TRBD1 or TRBD2 (5 bases each). Germline loops: CDR1 MNHEY, CDR2 SMNVEV (reference sequence). Deletions cut 2 bases from V and 0 bases from J, with 12 bases between. The length of the CDR3 is 16 residues. CDR3 in DNA: TGTGCCAGCAGTTTAGACCGGGGCTCTAGCACAGATACGCAGTATTTT. Protein sequence: CASSLDRGSSTDTQYF.

The chain recombines TRBV9 with TRBJ1-5; TRBD1 is a possible D gene (6 bases). Germline V gene data show CDR1 as SGDLS and CDR2 as YYNGEE. The V end was cut by 0 bases, the J end by 3 bases, with 7 bases between. The CDR3 sequence is 14 residues long. Here the CDR3 reads CASSVGTANQPQHF. DNA of the CDR3: TGTGCCAGCAGCGTAGGGACAGCCAATCAGCCCCAGCATTTT. Full variable domain (remainder filled in from reference TRBV9 and TRBJ1-5): DSGVTQTPKHLITATGQRVTLRCSPRSGDLSVYWYQQSLDQGLQFLIQYYNGEERAKGNILERFSAQQFPDLHSELNLSSLELGDSALYFCASSVGTANQPQHFGDGTRLSIL.

The chain recombines TRBV9 with TRBJ2-1, with 8 positions matching TRBD2. CDR3 length: 15 amino acids. Per germline, CDR1 SGDLS and CDR2 YYNGEE. V shed 1 base, J shed 12 bases, and the junction held 12 bases outside the gene matches. The DNA for the CDR3 is TGTGCCAGCAGCGTAACGCTAGCGCCTCGGGGGGGGCAGTTCTTC. Translating gives CASSVTLAPRGGQFF.

The CDR3 protein is CASSQLAGSYEQYF. CDR3 nucleotide sequence: TGTGCCAGCAGTCAACTAGCGGGATCCTACGAGCAGTACTTC. The chain couples TRBV6-6 to TRBJ2-7, with TRBD2 matching 10 bases. CDR3 length equals 14 residues. The germline gives CDR1 MNHNY, CDR2 SVGAGI (reference sequence). V trimming: 5 bases; J trimming: 1 base; junction bases outside the gene matches: 2.

The CDR3 reads CASSYVRGHNEQFF. DNA for the CDR3: TGTGCCAGCAGTTACGTCCGGGGGCACAATGAGCAGTTCTTC. This chain links TRBV6-5 with TRBJ2-1; either TRBD1 or TRBD2 may supply D (6 bases each). Deletions cut 2 bases from V and 5 bases from J, with 10 bases between. This CDR3 has 14 residues. CDR1 MNHEY and CDR2 SVGAGI come from the germline V gene.

CDR3 loop: CASSYSGAGPSYEQYF. CDR3 DNA: TGTGCCAGCAGTTACTCCGGCGCAGGACCGAGCTACGAGCAGTACTTC. The chain carries TRBV6-6 and TRBJ2-7; no clear D. This CDR3 has 16 residues. CDR1 is MNHNY, CDR2 SVGAGI, per germline (reference sequence). V lost 0 bases to trimming and J lost 3 bases, with 15 bases between them.

This chain connects TRBV28 to TRBJ1-4, with TRBD1 matching 8 bases. Germline loops: CDR1 MDHEN, CDR2 SYDVKM. After removal of 7 bases from V and 8 bases from J, the junction contained 9 bases not matched to a gene. This CDR3 contains 14 residues. The CDR3 DNA sequence: TGTGCCAGCAACCCGGGACAGGAGGGGGAAAAACTGTTTTTT. This translates into CASNPGQEGEKLFF.

This rearrangement joins TRBV10-3 to TRBJ2-3; D possibly corresponds to TRBD2 (6 bases). The CDR3 totals 11 residues. The V gene's germline CDR1 is ENHRY and CDR2 SYGVKD. V lost 10 bases and J 6 bases, leaving 11 bases between the germline ends. CDR3 amino acids: CATTAGDTQYF. The CDR3 DNA is TGTGCCACCACGGCGGGGGATACGCAGTATTTT.

The chain links TRBV30 to TRBJ2-7, with TRBD2 identical over 10 bases. V was pared by 3 bases and J by 2 bases, with 7 bases of the junction left unmatched. Germline V CDR1 and CDR2: GTSNPN, SVGIG (reference sequence). The CDR3 length is 15 residues. In DNA, the CDR3 is TGTGCCTGGAGACCTAGCGGGAGCCTCACCTACGAGCAGTACTTC. It yields the protein CAWRPSGSLTYEQYF.

V is TRBV6-6 and J is TRBJ1-5; D unresolved. V lost 0 bases to trimming and J lost 6 bases, with 9 bases between them. CDR3 length: 14 amino acids. Germline V gives CDR1 MNHNY, CDR2 SVGAGI (reference sequence). CDR3 protein: CASSYSIGPQPQHF. The CDR3 bases are TGTGCCAGCAGTTACTCGATAGGCCCTCAGCCCCAGCATTTT.

The chain is built from TRBV27 and TRBJ2-7; D perhaps matches TRBD2 (5 bases). Looked up from germline, CDR1 is MNHEY and CDR2 is SMNVEV (reference sequence). There are 14 residues in the CDR3. V shed 3 bases and J shed 1 base, with 10 bases lying between them. The CDR3 is CASSFEGGSYEQYF. The DNA of the CDR3 is TGTGCCAGCAGTTTCGAGGGCGGATCCTACGAGCAGTACTTC.

V is TRBV7-9 and J is TRBJ2-4, with 10 positions matching TRBD1. The CDR3 covers 15 residues. Germline values: CDR1 SEHNR, CDR2 FQNEAQ (reference sequence). V gave up 2 bases and J gave up 6 bases; unmatched junction bases: 4. The CDR3 protein is CASSLRTGGTNIQYF. The CDR3 DNA reads TGTGCCAGCAGCTTACGGACAGGGGGGACAAACATTCAGTACTTC.

The chain joins TRBV11-3 to TRBJ2-7; 13 positions agree with TRBD2. The CDR3 totals 17 residues. V dropped 3 bases and J dropped 2; count of bases not matched to a gene: 7. CDR1 and CDR2 (germline): SGHNT, YENEEA. The CDR3 DNA follows: TGTGCCAGCAGCTTGTGGACTAGCGGGAGCGCGACCTACGAGCAGTACTTC. This codes for CASSLWTSGSATYEQYF.

This chain joins TRBV7-8 and TRBJ2-2, with 9 bases matching TRBD2. The CDR3 consists of 15 residues. Germline V CDR1 and CDR2: SGHVS, FQNEAQ. J gave up 4 bases and V 1 base, and 1 base lay outside the gene matches. Here the CDR3 DNA reads TGTGCCAGCAGCTTAGGACTAGCGGCCACCGGGGAGCTGTTTTTT. This translates into CASSLGLAATGELFF.